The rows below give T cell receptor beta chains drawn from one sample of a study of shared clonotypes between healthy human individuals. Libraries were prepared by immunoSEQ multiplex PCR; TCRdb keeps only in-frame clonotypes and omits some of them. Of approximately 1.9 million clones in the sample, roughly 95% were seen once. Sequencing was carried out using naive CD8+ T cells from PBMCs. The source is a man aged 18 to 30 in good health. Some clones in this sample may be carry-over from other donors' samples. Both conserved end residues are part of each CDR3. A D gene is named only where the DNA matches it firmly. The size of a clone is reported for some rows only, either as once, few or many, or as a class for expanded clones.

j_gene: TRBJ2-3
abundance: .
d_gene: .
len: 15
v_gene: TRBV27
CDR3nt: TGTGCCAGCAGTTTGCTACGGGACAGCACAGATACGCAGTATTTT
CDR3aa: CASSLLRDSTDTQYF

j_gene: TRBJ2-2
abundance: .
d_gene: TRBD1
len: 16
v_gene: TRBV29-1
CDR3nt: TGCAGCGTTGAGTATCTGGACAGGGTCAACACCGGGGAGCTGTTTTTT
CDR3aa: CSVEYLDRVNTGELFF

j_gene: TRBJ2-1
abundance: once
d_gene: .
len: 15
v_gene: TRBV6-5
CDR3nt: TGTGCCAGCAGGGAGATGACCCCACCCTACAATGAGCAGTTCTTC
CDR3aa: CASREMTPPYNEQFF

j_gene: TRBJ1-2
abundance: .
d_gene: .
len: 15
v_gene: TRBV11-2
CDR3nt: TGTGCCAGCAGCTTAGTGGGGGACCCCCGTGAGGGCTACACCTTC
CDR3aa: CASSLVGDPREGYTF

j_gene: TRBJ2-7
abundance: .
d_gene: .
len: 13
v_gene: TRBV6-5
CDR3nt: TGTGCCAGCACGGCCAGGCCAGCCTACGAGCAGTACTTC
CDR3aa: CASTARPAYEQYF

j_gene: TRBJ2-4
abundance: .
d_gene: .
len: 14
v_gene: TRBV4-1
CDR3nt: TGCGCCAGCAGCCAAGATCGTGGAGGGTCCAGTTGGGACTTC
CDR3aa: CASSQDRGGSSWDF

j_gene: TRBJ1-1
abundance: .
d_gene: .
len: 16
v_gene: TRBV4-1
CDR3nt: TGCGCCAGCAGCCAAGAAGTCCGCGGTCCGACTACTGAAGCTTTCTTT
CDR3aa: CASSQEVRGPTTEAFF

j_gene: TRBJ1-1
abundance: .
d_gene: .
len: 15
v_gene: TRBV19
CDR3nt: TGTGCCAGTAGAACTACACAGGGTATGAACACTGAAGCTTTCTTT
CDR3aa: CASRTTQGMNTEAFF

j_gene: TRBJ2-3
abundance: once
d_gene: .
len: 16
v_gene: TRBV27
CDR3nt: TGTGCCAGCAGTGTGCGGACCGCCAAAAGGCCCGATACGCAGTATTTT
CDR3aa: CASSVRTAKRPDTQYF

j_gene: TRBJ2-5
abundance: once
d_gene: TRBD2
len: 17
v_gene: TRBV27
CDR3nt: TGTGCCAGCAAACTGACTAGCGGGAGGGCCGACTGGGAGACCCAGTACTTC
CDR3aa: CASKLTSGRADWETQYF

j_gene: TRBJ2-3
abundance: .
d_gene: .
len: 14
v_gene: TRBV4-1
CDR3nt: TGCGCCAGCAGCCAAGCGAGAGTTCCTCCTACGCAGTATTTT
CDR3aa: CASSQARVPPTQYF

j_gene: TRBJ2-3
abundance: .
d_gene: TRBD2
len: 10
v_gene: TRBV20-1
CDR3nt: TGCAGTGCTAGAGGGACTAGCGGGTGTTTT
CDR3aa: CSARGTSGCF

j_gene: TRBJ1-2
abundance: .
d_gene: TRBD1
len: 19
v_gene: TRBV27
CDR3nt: TGTGCCAGCAGTTTATTTACTAGCGGGGACAGGGGGCTGGACTATGGCTACACCTTC
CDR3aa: CASSLFTSGDRGLDYGYTF

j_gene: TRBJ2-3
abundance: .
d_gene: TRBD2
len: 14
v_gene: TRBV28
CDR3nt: TGTGCCACCAAACTAGCGGGAGGTCCAGATACGCAGTATTTT
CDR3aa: CATKLAGGPDTQYF

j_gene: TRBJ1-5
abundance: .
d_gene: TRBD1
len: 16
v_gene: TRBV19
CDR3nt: TGTGCCAGTAGTATCGGTCCACAGGGGGCATATCAGCCCCAGCATTTT
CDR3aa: CASSIGPQGAYQPQHF

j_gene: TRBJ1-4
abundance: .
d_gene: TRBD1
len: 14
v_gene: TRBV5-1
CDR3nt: TGCGCCAGCAGCTGGACAGGGACTAATGAAAAACTGTTTTTT
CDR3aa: CASSWTGTNEKLFF

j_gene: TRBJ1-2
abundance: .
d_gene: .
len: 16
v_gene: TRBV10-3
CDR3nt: TGTGCCATCAGTGAGTCCGGGACGGAACGTAACTATGGCTACACCTTC
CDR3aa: CAISESGTERNYGYTF

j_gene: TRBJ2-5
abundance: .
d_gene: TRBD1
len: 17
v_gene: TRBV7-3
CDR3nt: TGTGCCAGCAGCAAATCGGGGAGACAGGGGCGATGGGAGACCCAGTACTTC
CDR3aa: CASSKSGRQGRWETQYF

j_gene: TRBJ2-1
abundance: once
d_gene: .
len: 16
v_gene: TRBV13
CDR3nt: TGTGCCAGCAGCGCGCGGGCCTACCTATCCTACAATGAGCAGTTCTTC
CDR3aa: CASSARAYLSYNEQFF

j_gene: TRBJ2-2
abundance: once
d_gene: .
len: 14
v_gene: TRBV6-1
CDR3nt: TGTGCCAGCAGTGAAGTCCAGAAGTCCGGGGAGCTGTTTTTT
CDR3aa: CASSEVQKSGELFF

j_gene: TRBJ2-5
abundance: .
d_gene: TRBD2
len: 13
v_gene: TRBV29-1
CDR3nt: TGCAGCGTCGGGGGGGGACTAGCGTTTTATGAGTACTTC
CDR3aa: CSVGGGLAFYEYF

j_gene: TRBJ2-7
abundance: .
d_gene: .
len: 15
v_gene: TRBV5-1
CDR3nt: TGCGCCAGCAGCTCCCGGGGCGGGATGAACGACGAGCAGTACTTC
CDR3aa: CASSSRGGMNDEQYF

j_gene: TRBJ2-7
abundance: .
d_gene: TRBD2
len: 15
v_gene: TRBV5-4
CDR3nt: TGTGCCAGCAGCGTGGGACTAGCGGGAGTAAACGAGCAGTACTTC
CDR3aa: CASSVGLAGVNEQYF

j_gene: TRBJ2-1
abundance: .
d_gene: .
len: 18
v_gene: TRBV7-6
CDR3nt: TGTGCCAGCAGTACCACGAGTGAGGTCCCCACTCCCGTCTATGAGCAGTTCTTC
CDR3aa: CASSTTSEVPTPVYEQFF

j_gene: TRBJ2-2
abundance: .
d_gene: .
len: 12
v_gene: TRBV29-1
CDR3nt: TGCAGCGTTGAGACCGACACCGGGGAGCTGTTTTTT
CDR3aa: CSVETDTGELFF

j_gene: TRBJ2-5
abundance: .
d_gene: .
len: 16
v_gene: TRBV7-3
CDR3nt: TGTGCCAGCAGCTTAGGAGCAGGGCGATTATGGGAGACCCAGTACTTC
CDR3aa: CASSLGAGRLWETQYF

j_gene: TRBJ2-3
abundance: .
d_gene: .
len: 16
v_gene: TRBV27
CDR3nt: TGTGCCAGCAGCTCAATAGCGGCCCTGGAGACAGATACGCAGTATTTT
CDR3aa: CASSSIAALETDTQYF

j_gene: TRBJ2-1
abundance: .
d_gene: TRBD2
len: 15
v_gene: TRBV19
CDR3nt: TGTGCCACCTCCACGCTAGCGGGGGTCTACAATGAGCAGTTCTTC
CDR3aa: CATSTLAGVYNEQFF

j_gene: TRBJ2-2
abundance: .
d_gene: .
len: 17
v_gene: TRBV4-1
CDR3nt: TGCGCCAGCAGCCAAGGAGGCCAGGCCGGGAACACCGGGGAGCTGTTTTTT
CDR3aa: CASSQGGQAGNTGELFF

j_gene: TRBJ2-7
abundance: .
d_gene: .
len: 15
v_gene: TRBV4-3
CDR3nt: TGCGCCAGCAGCCAAGAAGGAAGCTCTCCCTACGAGCAGTACTTC
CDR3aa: CASSQEGSSPYEQYF